This T cell receptor (beta chain) was captured by sequencing in a study of T cells after yellow fever vaccination. Notes on this clonotype: Its antigen is currently unknown.

The germline CDR1 and CDR2 sequences are SGHVS and FQNEAQ. This CDR3 is 17 amino acids long. Trimming pared 2 bases from V and 3 bases from J, leaving 17 bases between. TCRdb ran MiXCR on the 5' RACE reads and lists one entry per CDR3 protein. The top ten hold roughly 0.5% of the sample, which has roughly 250,000 distinct CDR3 sequences, roughly 13% seen once. Overall study results and limits: A large majority of primary-vaccination clones showed up again after the booster (about 97% CD4, 75% to 90% CD8).

The chain recombines TRBV7-8 with TRBJ1-3; D gene unclear. The sequence derives from a young man who received the YFV17D yellow fever vaccine. This specimen consisted of CD4+ T cells sorted from PBMCs, obtained 45 days after the yellow fever booster vaccination. CDR3 region: CASSLRIIQEGGNTIYF. The CDR3 DNA reads as TGTGCCAGCAGCTTACGTATTATTCAAGAAGGTGGAAACACCATATATTTT.